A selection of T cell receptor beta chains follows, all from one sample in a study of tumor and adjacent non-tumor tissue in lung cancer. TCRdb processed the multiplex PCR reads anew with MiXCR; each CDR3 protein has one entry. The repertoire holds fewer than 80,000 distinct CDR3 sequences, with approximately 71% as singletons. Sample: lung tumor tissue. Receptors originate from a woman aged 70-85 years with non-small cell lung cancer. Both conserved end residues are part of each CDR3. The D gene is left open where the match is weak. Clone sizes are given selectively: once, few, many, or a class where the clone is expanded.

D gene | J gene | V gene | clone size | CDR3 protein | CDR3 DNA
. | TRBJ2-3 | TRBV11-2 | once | CASNFGRIGTSRGDTQYF | TGTGCCAGCAACTTTGGGCGCATCGGGACGAGCCGGGGAGATACGCAGTATTTT
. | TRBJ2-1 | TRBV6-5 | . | CASSLLWAVYNEQFF | TGTGCCAGCAGTTTACTATGGGCGGTCTACAATGAGCAGTTCTTC
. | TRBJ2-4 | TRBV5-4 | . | CASSLEGAGREKNIHYF | TGTGCCAGCAGCTTGGAGGGTGCGGGTAGGGAGAAAAACATTCATTACTTC
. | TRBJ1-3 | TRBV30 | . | CACSMKGGGDTIYF | TGTGCCTGCAGTATGAAGGGGGGCGGAGACACCATATATTTT
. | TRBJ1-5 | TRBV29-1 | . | CSFEGGNNEPQHF | TGCAGCTTTGAAGGCGGGAACAATGAGCCCCAGCATTTT
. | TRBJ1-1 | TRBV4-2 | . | CASSQSSGNTEAFF | TGTGCCAGCAGCCAGAGCAGCGGAAACACTGAGGCTTTCTTT
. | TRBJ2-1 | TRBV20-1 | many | CSARDRSPGEQFF | TGCAGTGCTAGAGATCGCAGTCCGGGCGAGCAGTTCTTC
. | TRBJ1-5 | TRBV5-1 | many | CASSLSGLWAQPQHF | TGCGCCAGCAGCTTGTCGGGTTTATGGGCTCAGCCCCAGCATTTT
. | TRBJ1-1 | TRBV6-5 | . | CASSYTTAYTEAFF | TGTGCCAGCAGTTACACAACGGCATACACTGAAGCCTTCTTT
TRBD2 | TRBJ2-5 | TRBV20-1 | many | CSARDWGLAGETQYF | TGCAGTGCTAGAGATTGGGGACTAGCGGGAGAGACCCAGTACTTC
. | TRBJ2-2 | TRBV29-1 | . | CSAMISAGELFF | TGCAGCGCTATGATTAGCGCCGGGGAGCTGTTTTTT
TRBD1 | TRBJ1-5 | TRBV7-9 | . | CVSSLYTGAEDQPRHF | TGTGTCAGCAGTTTATATACAGGGGCGGAGGATCAGCCCCGGCATTTT
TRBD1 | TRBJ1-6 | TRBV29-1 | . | CSVEDRGPGSPLHF | TGCAGCGTTGAAGATAGGGGGCCGGGTTCACCCCTCCACTTT
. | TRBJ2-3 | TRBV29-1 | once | CSGLFTGADTHYF | TGTAGCGGACTCTTTACAGGGGCGGATACGCACTATTTT
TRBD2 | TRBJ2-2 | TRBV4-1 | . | CASSPLTLRLSGGSNTGELFF | TGCGCCAGCAGCCCCCTCACCTTAAGACTATCGGGAGGCTCGAACACCGGCGAGCTGTTTTTT
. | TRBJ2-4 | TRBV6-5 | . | CASSPTSAGNIQYF | TGTGCCAGCAGCCCCACCAGTGCTGGAAACATTCAGTACTTC
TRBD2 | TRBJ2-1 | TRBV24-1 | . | CTTSGLAGHNEQFF | TGTACCACCAGCGGACTAGCGGGACACAATGAGCAGTTCTTC
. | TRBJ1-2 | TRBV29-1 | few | CSVESGAGDYTF | TGCAGCGTTGAGTCAGGGGCTGGTGACTACACCTTC
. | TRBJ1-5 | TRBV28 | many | CASSLIQGSNQPQHF | TGTGCCAGCAGTTTAATACAGGGTAGCAATCAGCCCCAGCATTTT
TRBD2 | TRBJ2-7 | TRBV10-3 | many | CAISEGRAAYEQYF | TGTGCCATCAGTGAAGGGAGGGCAGCCTACGAGCAGTACTTC
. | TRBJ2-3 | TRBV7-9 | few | CPSRPGSTDTQYF | TGTCCCAGCAGGCCGGGGAGCACAGATACGCAGTATTTT
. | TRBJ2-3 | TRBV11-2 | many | CASTSYTDTQYF | TGTGCCAGCACCTCCTACACAGATACGCAGTATTTT
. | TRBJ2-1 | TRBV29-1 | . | CSAESGYSEQFF | TGCAGCGCTGAATCAGGGTACAGTGAGCAGTTCTTC
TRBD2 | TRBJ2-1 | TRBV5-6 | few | CASGPGLEAYNEQFF | TGTGCCAGCGGCCCAGGACTAGAGGCCTACAATGAGCAGTTCTTC
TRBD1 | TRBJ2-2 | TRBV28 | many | CASGRTGDTGELFF | TGTGCCAGCGGACGGACAGGGGACACCGGGGAGCTGTTTTTT
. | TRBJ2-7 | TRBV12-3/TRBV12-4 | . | CASSRGNSYERYF | TGTGCCAGCAGTCGTGGGAACTCCTACGAGCGGTACTTC
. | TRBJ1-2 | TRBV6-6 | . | CASSMAVGDYTF | TGTGCTAGCAGCATGGCGGTGGGGGACTACACCTTC
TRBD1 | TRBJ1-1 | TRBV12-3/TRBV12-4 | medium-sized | CASSWGDRGATEAFF | TGTGCCAGCAGTTGGGGAGACAGGGGGGCCACTGAAGCTTTCTTT
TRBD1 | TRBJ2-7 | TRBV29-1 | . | CSPTTGGYERYF | TGCAGCCCTACTACAGGGGGCTACGAGCGGTACTTC
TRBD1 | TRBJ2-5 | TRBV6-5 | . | CARILQGAQGETQYF | TGTGCCAGGATCCTACAGGGGGCTCAGGGGGAGACCCAGTACTTC
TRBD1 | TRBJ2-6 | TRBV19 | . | CASSIGGGTGISGANVLTF | TGTGCCAGTAGTATAGGTGGCGGGACAGGAATATCTGGGGCCAACGTCCTGACTTTC
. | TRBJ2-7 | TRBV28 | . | CASSLRGGLFSHEQYF | TGTGCCAGCAGTTTAAGGGGGGGTTTGTTTTCCCATGAGCAGTACTTC
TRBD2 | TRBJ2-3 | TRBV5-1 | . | CASSQTSGSRTDTEYF | TGCGCCAGTAGCCAGACTAGCGGGAGCCGCACAGATACGGAGTATTTT
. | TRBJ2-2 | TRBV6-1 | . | CASSGRGVMNTGELFF | TGTGCCAGCAGTGGGCGAGGAGTGATGAACACCGGGGAGCTGTTTTTT
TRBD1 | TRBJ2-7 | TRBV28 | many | CASRTTGIGEQYF | TGTGCCAGCAGGACGACAGGGATCGGCGAGCAGTACTTC
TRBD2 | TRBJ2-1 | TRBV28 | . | CASSGGSGRESSYDEQFF | TGTGCCAGCAGTGGGGGTAGCGGGAGAGAGAGCTCCTACGATGAGCAGTTCTTC
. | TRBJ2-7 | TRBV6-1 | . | CARTRQPLTGMDEQYF | TGTGCCAGGACCCGCCAACCACTAACGGGAATGGACGAGCAGTACTTC
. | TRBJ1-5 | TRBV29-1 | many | CSVSEGNNQPQHF | TGCAGCGTTTCAGAGGGAAACAATCAGCCCCAGCATTTT
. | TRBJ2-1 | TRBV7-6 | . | CASSLSVRDKEQLF | TGTGCCAGCAGCTTATCGGTGCGGGACAAAGAGCAGCTCTTC
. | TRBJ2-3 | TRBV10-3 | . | CGISEYNTDTQYF | TGTGGCATCAGTGAGTACAACACAGATACGCAGTATTTT
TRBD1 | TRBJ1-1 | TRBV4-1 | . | CDSSQDSGQALLNTEAFF | TGCGACAGCAGCCAAGATTCCGGACAGGCACTATTGAACACCGAAGCTTTCTTT
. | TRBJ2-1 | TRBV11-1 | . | CASSPEGRYEQFF | TGTGCCAGCAGCCCGGAGGGCCGCTATGAGCAGTTCTTC
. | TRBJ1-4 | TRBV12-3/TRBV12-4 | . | CASSMGHNNEKLFF | TGTGCCAGCAGCATGGGGCACAATAATGAAAAACTGTTTTTT
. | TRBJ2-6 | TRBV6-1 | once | CASSQGSNSGANVLTF | TGTGCCAGTAGTCAGGGGTCTAACTCTGGGGCCAACGTCCTGACTTTC
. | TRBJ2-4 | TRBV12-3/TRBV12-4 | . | CASSIGLAKNIQYF | TGTGCCAGTAGTATAGGACTAGCCAAAAACATTCAGTACTTC
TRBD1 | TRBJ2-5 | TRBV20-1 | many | CSATGTGGLRETQYF | TGCAGTGCTACCGGGACAGGGGGCCTTCGGGAGACCCAGTACTTC
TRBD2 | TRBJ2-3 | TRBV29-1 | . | CSGGEETDVQYF | TGCAGTGGGGGGGAGGAGACAGATGTGCAGTATTTT
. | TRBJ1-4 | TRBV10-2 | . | CASNERPRNEKLFF | TGTGCCAGCAATGAGAGGCCGAGGAATGAAAAACTGTTTTTT